This TCR beta chain was obtained from a study of T cell repertoires in cytomegalovirus infection. A word on this clonotype: Its antigen is still unknown.

Using its own MiXCR run on the reads, TCRdb lists one record per CDR3 protein. The sample lists 100,000 to 150,000 distinct CDR3 sequences; approximately 30% were seen once. Germline V lookup: CDR1 LGHNA, CDR2 YSLEER. V was cut by 2 bases and J by 8 bases, with 12 bases left in between. The length of the CDR3 is 13 residues. This sequence joins TRBV4-3 and TRBJ1-2; D is unclear. The sequence was collected from a human donor in good health (CMV status not recorded). Some clones in this sample may be carry-over from other donors' samples. The sample was CD8+ T cells from cultured PBMCs, taken from culture after CMV antigen stimulation. In DNA, the CDR3 is TGCGCCAGCAGCCAATCGGTCTCCGGCGGCTACACCTTC. Translation: CASSQSVSGGYTF.